The 2 T cell receptor beta chains below come from one sample, sequenced in a study of shared clonotypes between healthy human individuals. Profiling relied on immunoSEQ multiplex PCR, and the TCRdb table lists in-frame clones only, not all of them. Among 950,000 to 1,100,000 clones listed, 70% to 80% were seen once. The material sequenced was memory CD4+ T cells from PBMCs. Subset described: CD45RA-negative fraction. The source of these receptors is a man between 18 and 35 years old in good health. Some clones in this sample may be carry-over from other donors' samples.

The V call is TRBV5-8, the J call TRBJ2-7; D is possibly TRBD2 (6 bases). Germline lookup yields CDR1 SGHTS and CDR2 YDEGEE. The CDR3 loop spans 15 amino acids. The V gene lost 4 bases and the J gene lost 0 bases, with 14 bases spanning the gap. CDR3 coding DNA: TGTGCCAGCAGCCCGCACGGGAGATACTCCTACGAGCAGTACTTC. Protein: CASSPHGRYSYEQYF.

This sequence joins TRBV28 and TRBJ2-7; D gene uncertain. Trimming cost V 4 bases and J 5 bases, with 12 bases left between them. Germline V CDR1 and CDR2: MDHEN, SYDVKM. The CDR3 has 13 amino acids. The chain's CDR3 is CASSSPPIHEQYF. CDR3 in DNA: TGTGCCAGCAGTTCACCTCCGATCCACGAGCAGTACTTC.